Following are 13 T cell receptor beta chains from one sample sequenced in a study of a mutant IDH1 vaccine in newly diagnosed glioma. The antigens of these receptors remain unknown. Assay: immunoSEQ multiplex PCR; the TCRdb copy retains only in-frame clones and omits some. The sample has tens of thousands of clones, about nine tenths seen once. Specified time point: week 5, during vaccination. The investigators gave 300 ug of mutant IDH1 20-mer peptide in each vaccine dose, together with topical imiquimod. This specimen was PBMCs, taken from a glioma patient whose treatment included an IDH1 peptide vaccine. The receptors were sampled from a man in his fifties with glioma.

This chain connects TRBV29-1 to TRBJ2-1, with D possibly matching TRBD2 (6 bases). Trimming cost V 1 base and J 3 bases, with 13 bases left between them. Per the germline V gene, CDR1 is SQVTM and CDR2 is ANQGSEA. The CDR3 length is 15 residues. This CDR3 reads CSVEGTGVYYNEQFF. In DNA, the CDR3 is TGCAGCGTTGAAGGAACGGGAGTCTACTACAATGAGCAGTTCTTC.

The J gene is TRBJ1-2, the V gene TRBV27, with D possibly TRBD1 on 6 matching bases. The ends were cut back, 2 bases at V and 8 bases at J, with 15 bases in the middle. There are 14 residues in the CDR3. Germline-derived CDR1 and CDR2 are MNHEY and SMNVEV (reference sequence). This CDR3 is CASSLGTQGYGYTF. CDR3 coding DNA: TGTGCCAGCAGTTTAGGTACACAGGGTTACGGCTACACCTTC.

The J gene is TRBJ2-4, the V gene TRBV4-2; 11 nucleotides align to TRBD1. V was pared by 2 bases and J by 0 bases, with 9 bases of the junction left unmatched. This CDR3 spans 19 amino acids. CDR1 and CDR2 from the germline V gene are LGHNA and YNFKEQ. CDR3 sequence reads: CASSQYTGTGGIAKNIQYF. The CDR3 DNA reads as TGTGCCAGCAGCCAATACACCGGGACAGGGGGAATAGCCAAAAACATTCAGTACTTC.

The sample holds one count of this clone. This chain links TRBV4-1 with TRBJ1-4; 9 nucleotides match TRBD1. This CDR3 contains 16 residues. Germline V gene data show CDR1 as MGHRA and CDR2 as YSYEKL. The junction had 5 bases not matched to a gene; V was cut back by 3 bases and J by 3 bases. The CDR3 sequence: CASSQDRGSSNEKLFF. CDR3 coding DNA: TGCGCCAGCAGCCAGGACAGGGGATCGTCTAATGAAAAACTGTTTTTT.

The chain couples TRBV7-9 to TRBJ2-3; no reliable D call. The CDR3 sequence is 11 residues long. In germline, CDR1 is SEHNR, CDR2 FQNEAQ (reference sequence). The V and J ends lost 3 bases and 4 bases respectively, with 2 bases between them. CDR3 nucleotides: TGTGCCAGCAGCTTCCCAGATACGCAGTATTTT. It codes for CASSFPDTQYF.

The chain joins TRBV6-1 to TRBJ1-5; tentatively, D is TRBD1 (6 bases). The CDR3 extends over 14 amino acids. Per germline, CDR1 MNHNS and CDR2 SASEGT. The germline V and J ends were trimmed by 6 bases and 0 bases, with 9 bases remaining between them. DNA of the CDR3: TGTGCCAGCAGCGCACAGGGTAGCAATCAGCCCCAGCATTTT. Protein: CASSAQGSNQPQHF.

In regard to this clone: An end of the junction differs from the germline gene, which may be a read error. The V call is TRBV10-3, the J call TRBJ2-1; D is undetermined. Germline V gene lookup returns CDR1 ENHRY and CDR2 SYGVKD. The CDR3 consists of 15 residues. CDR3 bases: TGTGCCATCAGTGCCTCAGACTTCTCCCACAATGAGCAGTTCTTC. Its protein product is CAISASDFSHNEQFF.

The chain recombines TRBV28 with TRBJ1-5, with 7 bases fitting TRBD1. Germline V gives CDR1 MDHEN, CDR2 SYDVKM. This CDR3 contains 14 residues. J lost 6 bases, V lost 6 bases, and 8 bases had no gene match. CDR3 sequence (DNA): TGTGCCAGCAGAGGGGGACAGCGGGGTCAGCCCCAGCATTTT. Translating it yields CASRGGQRGQPQHF.

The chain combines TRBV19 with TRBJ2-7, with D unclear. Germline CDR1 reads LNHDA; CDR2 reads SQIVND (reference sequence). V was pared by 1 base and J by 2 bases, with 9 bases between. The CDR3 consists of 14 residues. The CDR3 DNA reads TGTGCCAGTAGTATAGGGGCCGAAACCTACGAGCAGTACTTC. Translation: CASSIGAETYEQYF. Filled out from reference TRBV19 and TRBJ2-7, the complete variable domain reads DGGITQSPKYLFRKEGQNVTLSCEQNLNHDAMYWYRQDPGQGLRLIYYSQIVNDFQKGDIAEGYSVSREKKESFPLTVTSAQKNPTAFYLCASSIGAETYEQYFGPGTRLTVT.

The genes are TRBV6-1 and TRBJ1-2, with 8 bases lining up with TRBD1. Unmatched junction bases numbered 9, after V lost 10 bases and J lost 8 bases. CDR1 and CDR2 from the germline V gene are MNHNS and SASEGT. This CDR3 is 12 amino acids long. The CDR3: CANLQGAGGYTF. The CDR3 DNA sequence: TGTGCCAACCTCCAGGGGGCGGGGGGCTACACCTTC.

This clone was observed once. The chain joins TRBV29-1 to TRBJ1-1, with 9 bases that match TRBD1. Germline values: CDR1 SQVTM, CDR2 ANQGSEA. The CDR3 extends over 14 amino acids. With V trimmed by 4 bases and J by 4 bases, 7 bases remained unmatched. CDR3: CSVVRTGVRTEAFF. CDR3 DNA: TGCAGCGTTGTCCGGACAGGGGTGCGCACTGAAGCTTTCTTT.

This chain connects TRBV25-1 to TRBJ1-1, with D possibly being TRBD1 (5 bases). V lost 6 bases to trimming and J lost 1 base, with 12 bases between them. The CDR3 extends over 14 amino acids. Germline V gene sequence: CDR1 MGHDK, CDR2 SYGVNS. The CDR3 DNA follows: TGTGCCAGCAGAAGTGGGGGTGCGAACACTGAAGCTTTCTTT. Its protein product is CASRSGGANTEAFF.

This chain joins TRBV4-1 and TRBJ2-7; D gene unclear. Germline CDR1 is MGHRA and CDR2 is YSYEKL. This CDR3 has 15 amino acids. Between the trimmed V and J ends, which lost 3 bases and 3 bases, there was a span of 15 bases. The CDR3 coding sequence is TGCGCCAGCAGCCAGGCCGACCAACAGCTCTACGAGCAGTACTTC. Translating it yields CASSQADQQLYEQYF.